This TCR beta chain is from a study of blood T cells in healthy people across ages. Study observations and caveats: With donor CMV status unknown, expanded clonotype changes were possibly confounded.

A second about 6 to 12 cycle PCR used barcoded and J-beta primers. Each single sample gave us at least 2.5 million CDR3-containing paired-end reads. TCRdb called the 5' RACE reads again in MiXCR, with one record for every CDR3 protein. Found here are over a million distinct CDR3 sequences, under 45% of them singletons; the top ten hold approximately 19%. This CDR3 region has 14 residues. CDR1 and CDR2 (germline): DFQATT, SNEGSKA (reference sequence). Worth noting for this clonotype: What it recognizes is unknown.

Peripheral blood, roughly 11 milliliters per donor, was collected. The chain uses TRBV20-1 and TRBJ2-5; 10 bases align to TRBD2. The J call is uncertain, as TRBJ2-1 better fits the DNA end. The TCR originated in a woman aged 55-75 years in good health. Sequencing input: blood. This CDR3 reads CSAVGLATQETQFF. In DNA, the CDR3 is TGCAGTGCCGTGGGACTAGCGACACAAGAGACCCAGTTCTTC.